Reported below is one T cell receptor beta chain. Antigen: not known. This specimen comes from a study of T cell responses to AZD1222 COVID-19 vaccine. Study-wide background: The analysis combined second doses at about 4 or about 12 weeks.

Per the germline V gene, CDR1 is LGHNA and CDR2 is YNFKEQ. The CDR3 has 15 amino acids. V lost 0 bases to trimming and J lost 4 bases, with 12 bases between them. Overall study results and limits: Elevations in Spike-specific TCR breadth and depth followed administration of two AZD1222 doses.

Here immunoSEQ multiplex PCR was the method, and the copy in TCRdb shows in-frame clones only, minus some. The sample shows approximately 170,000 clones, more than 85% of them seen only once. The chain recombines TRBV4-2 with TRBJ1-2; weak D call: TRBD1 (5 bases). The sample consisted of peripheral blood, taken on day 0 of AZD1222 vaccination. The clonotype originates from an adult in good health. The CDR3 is CASSQEAIGTYGYTF. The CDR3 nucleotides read TGTGCCAGCAGCCAAGAAGCGATAGGGACCTATGGCTACACCTTC.